Shown below are 8 T cell receptor beta chains from a single sample sequenced in a study of T-cell reconstitution after alpha-beta-depleted transplantation in children. As it was prepared, the TCRbeta library received unique molecular identifiers. TCRdb reanalysed the PCR reads using MiXCR and keeps one entry per CDR3 protein. The sample records 700,000 or so distinct CDR3 sequences, roughly 13% being singletons. Material: PBMCs, obtained before TCRalphabeta/CD19-depleted stem cell transplant. The receptor source for this set is a girl aged 2-10 years with congenital amegakaryocytic thrombocytopenia, due to receive a stem cell transplant.

This chain joins TRBV2 and TRBJ2-5; the D gene could be TRBD1 or TRBD2 (5 bases each). The V end was cut by 2 bases, the J end by 4 bases, with 20 bases between. The CDR3 is made up of 17 amino acids. Germline-derived CDR1 and CDR2 are SNHLY and FYNNEI. The CDR3 DNA follows: TGTGCCAGCAGTGAAAGAGGGGAAAGTGGAATCCGAGAGACCCAGTACTTC. Its translation: CASSERGESGIRETQYF.

CDR3 bases: TGCAGTGCCGCCGAGGTGACCGGGGAGCTGTTTTTT. It is translated as CSAAEVTGELFF. The chain joins TRBV20-1 to TRBJ2-2, with D hard to call. The V end lost 6 bases, the J end lost 5 bases, and 10 bases lay between the germline ends. The CDR3 is 12 amino acids. CDR1 DFQATT and CDR2 SNEGSKA come from the germline V gene (reference sequence).

There are a few counts of this clonotype. The J gene is TRBJ2-2, the V gene TRBV4-1, with D tentatively TRBD1 (6 bases). Germline CDR1 and CDR2: MGHRA and YSYEKL. The CDR3 has 17 residues. The V end was cut by 1 base, the J end by 6 bases, with 18 bases between. CDR3 DNA: TGCGCCAGCAGCCAAGTACCAGGGGTGTTGCAGCCCGGGGAGCTGTTTTTT. Translated, it gives CASSQVPGVLQPGELFF.

This clonotype showed up many times. This chain links TRBV12-3 or TRBV12-4 with TRBJ1-5, with D uncertain. The CDR3 length is 15 residues. Trimming stripped 4 bases from V and 4 bases from J, with 14 bases between. Here the CDR3 reads CASSWSPNRNQPQHF. CDR3 nucleotide sequence: TGTGCCAGCAGTTGGTCCCCGAATAGAAATCAGCCCCAGCATTTT.

This clonotype was seen many times. This sequence joins TRBV1 and TRBJ2-1. TRBV1 is annotated as a pseudogene. The CDR3 length is 18 residues. CDR3 nucleotide sequence: TGCACCAGCAGCCAAGTGCCCATTAGTGAGGCCTCCTACAATGAGCAGTTCTTC. Translation: CTSSQVPISEASYNEQFF.

The chain recombines TRBV2 with TRBJ2-1, with 11 bases lining up with TRBD2. Germline lookup yields CDR1 SNHLY and CDR2 FYNNEI. The CDR3 extends over 16 amino acids. The ends lost 7 bases at V and 5 bases at J; junction bases unmatched: 10. Here the CDR3 DNA reads TGTGCCAGCAATTGGGACCGACTAGCGGGAAACAATGAGCAGTTCTTC. Translating it yields CASNWDRLAGNNEQFF.

The chain has TRBV5-1 and TRBJ1-1; D is possibly TRBD1 (6 bases). The CDR3 length is 16 residues. V gave up 4 bases and J gave up 3 bases, with 19 bases separating them. The germline gives CDR1 SGHRS, CDR2 YFSETQ. The CDR3 bases are TGCGCCAGCAGCCAAACCCCAGGGGCCGCTGACACTGAAGCTTTCTTT. This encodes CASSQTPGAADTEAFF.

The J gene is TRBJ2-1, the V gene TRBV20-1, with a possible D match to TRBD2 (6 bases). This CDR3 is built from 15 residues. Deletions cut 3 bases from V and 1 base from J, with 13 bases between. Germline CDR1 is DFQATT and CDR2 is SNEGSKA (reference sequence). The DNA for the CDR3 is TGCAGTGCTAGTTGGGGGGTTAGTTCCTACAATGAGCAGTTCTTC. This encodes CSASWGVSSYNEQFF.